This is a list of T cell receptor beta chains from one sample in a study of blood T cell repertoires in COVID-19. Assay used: immunoSEQ multiplex PCR; TCRdb lists only in-frame clones, some missing. Of 150,000 to 200,000 clones in the sample, about four fifths are singletons; the top ten hold 6.5% to 8.5%. Sequences were obtained from peripheral blood. These TCRs come from a woman between 70 and 85 years old with COVID-19, enrolled during active disease. Each CDR3 is given with its conserved first and last residue. Clone size is not always given. Where it is, it says once, few, many or a class for expanded clones.

v_call,cdr3_length,j_call,clone_size,cdr3_aa
TRBV5-6,14,TRBJ2-3,-,CASSLWPRTDTQYF
TRBV20-1,11,TRBJ1-1,-,CSASRGAGAFF
TRBV6-1,15,TRBJ2-7,-,CASSEAGQGFLGQYF
TRBV2,15,TRBJ1-6,-,CASNPRGSYNSPLHF
TRBV25-1,15,TRBJ1-2,-,CASSEMGLSFDGYTF
TRBV13,15,TRBJ2-1,few,CASSSSGRSYNEQFF
TRBV18,13,TRBJ2-7,-,CASSPGTSFEQYF
TRBV16,14,TRBJ1-6,-,CASSRQGQNSPLHF
TRBV18,14,TRBJ2-7,once,CASSPGTGVGEQYF
TRBV18,14,TRBJ1-6,-,CASSGTEAVSPLHF
TRBV19,13,TRBJ1-5,-,CATGTGGYQPQHF